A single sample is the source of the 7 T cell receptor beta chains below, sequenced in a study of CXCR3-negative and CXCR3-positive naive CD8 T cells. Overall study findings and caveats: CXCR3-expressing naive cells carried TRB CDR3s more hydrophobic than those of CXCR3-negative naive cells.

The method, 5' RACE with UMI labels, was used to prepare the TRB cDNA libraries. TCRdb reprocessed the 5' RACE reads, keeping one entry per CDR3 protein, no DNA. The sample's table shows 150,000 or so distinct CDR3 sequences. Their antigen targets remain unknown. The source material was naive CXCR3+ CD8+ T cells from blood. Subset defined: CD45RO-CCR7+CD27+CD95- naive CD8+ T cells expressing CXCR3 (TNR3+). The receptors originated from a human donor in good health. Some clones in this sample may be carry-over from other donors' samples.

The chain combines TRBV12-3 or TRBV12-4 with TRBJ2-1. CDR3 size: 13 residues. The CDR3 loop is CASSLRSYNEQFF.

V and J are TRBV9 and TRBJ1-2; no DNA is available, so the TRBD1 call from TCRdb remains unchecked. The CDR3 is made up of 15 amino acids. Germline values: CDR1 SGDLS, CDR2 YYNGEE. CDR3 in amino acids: CASSAGTGDFYGYIF.

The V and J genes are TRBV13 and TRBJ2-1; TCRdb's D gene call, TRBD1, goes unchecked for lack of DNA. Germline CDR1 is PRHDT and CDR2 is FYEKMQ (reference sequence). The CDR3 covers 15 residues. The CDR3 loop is CASSISGGARNEQFF.

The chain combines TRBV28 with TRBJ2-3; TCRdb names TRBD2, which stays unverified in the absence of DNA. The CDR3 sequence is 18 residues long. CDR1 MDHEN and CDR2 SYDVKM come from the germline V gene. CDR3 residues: CASSPSFFGRGTTDTQYF.

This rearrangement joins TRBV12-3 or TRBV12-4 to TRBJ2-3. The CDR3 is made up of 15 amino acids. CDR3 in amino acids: CASRALWASTDTQYF.

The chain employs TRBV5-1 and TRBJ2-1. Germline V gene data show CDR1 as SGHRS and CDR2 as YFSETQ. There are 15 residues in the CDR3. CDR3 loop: CASSLGFGSANEQFF.

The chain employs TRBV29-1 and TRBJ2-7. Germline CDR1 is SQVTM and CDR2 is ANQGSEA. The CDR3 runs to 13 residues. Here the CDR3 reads CSVEVDGSYEQYF.